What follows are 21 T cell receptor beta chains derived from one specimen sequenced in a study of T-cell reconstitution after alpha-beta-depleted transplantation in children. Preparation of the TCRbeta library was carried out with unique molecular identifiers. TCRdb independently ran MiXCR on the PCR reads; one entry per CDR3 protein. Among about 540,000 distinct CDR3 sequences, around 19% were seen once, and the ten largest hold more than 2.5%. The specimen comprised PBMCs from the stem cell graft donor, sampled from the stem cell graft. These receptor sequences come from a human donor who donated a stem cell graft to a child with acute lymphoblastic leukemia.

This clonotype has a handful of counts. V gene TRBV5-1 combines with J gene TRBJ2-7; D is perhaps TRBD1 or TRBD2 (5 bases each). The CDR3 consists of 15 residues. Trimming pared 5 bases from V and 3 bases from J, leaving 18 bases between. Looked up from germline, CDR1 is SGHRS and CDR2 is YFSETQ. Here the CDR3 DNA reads TGCGCCAGCAGTGGGGACCCCTTTTTCTTCTACGAGCAGTACTTC. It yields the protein CASSGDPFFFYEQYF.

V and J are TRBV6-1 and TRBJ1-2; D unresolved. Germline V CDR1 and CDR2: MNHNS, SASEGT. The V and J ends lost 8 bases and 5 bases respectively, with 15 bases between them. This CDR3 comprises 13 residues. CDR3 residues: CASAPPGNYGYTF. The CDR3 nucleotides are TGTGCCAGCGCCCCCCCCGGGAATTATGGCTACACCTTC.

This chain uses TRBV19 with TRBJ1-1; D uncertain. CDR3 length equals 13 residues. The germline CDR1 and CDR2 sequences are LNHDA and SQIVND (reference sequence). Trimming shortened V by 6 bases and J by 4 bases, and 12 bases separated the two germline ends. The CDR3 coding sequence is TGTGCCAGTAGCCTGGTCACACCCACTGAAGCTTTCTTT. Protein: CASSLVTPTEAFF. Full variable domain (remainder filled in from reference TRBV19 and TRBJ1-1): DGGITQSPKYLFRKEGQNVTLSCEQNLNHDAMYWYRQDPGQGLRLIYYSQIVNDFQKGDIAEGYSVSREKKESFPLTVTSAQKNPTAFYLCASSLVTPTEAFFGQGTRLTVV.

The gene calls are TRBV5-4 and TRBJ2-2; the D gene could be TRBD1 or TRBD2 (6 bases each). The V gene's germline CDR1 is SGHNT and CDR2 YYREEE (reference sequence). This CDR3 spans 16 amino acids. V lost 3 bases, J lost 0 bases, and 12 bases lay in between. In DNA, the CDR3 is TGTGCCAGCAGCTCGGAGGGGGGTGCGAACACCGGGGAGCTGTTTTTT. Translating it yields CASSSEGGANTGELFF.

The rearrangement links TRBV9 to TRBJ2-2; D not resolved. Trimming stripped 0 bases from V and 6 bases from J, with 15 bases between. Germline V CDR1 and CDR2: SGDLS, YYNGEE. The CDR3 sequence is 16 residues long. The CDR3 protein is CASSVGSLIDPGELFF. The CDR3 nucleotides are TGTGCCAGCAGCGTAGGCTCATTGATAGACCCCGGGGAGCTGTTTTTT. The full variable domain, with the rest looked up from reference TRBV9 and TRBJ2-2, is DSGVTQTPKHLITATGQRVTLRCSPRSGDLSVYWYQQSLDQGLQFLIQYYNGEERAKGNILERFSAQQFPDLHSELNLSSLELGDSALYFCASSVGSLIDPGELFFGEGSRLTVL.

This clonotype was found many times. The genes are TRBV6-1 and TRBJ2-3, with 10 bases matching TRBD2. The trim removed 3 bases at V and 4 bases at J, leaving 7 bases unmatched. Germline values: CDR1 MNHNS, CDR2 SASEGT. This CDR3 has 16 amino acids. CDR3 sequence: CASSESSGSGPDTQYF. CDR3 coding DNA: TGTGCCAGCAGTGAGTCTAGCGGGAGCGGGCCAGATACGCAGTATTTT.

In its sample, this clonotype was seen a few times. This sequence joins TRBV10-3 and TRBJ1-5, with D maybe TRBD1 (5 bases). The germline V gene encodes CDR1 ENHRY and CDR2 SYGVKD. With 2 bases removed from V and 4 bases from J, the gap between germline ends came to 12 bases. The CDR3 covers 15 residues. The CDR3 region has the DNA TGTGCCATCAGTGAGAAGAGGGGAGGGAATCAGCCCCAGCATTTT. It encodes CAISEKRGGNQPQHF.

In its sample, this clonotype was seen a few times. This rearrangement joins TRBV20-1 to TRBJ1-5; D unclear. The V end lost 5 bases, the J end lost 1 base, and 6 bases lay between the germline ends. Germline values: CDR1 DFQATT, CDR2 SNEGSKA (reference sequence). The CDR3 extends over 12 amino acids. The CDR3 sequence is CSAGKSNQPQHF. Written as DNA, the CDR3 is TGCAGTGCTGGCAAGAGCAATCAGCCCCAGCATTTT.

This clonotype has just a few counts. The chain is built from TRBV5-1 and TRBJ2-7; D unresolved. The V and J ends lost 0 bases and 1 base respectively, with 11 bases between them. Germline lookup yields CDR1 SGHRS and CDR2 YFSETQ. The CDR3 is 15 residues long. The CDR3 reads CASSLVEIGSYEQYF. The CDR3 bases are TGCGCCAGCAGCTTGGTGGAAATAGGGTCCTACGAGCAGTACTTC.

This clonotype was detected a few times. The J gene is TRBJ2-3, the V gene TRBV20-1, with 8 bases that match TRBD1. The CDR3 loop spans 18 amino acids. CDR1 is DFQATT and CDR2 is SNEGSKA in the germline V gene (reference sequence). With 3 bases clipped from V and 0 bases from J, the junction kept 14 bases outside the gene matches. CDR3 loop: CSARDREASGMSTDTQYF. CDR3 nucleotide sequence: TGCAGTGCTAGGGACAGGGAGGCCAGCGGAATGAGCACAGATACGCAGTATTTT.

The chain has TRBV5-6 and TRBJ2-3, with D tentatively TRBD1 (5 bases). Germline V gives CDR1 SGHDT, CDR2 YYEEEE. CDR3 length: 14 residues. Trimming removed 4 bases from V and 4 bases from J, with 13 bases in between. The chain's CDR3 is CASSLRMGPDTQYF. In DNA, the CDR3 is TGTGCCAGCAGCCTAAGGATGGGGCCAGATACGCAGTATTTT.

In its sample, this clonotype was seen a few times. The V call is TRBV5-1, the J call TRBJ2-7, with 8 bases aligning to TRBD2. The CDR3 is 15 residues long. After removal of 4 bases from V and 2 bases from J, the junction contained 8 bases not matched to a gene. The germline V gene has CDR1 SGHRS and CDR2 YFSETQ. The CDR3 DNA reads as TGCGCCAGCAGCCCGTTACTAGCGGATACCTACGAGCAGTACTTC. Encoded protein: CASSPLLADTYEQYF.

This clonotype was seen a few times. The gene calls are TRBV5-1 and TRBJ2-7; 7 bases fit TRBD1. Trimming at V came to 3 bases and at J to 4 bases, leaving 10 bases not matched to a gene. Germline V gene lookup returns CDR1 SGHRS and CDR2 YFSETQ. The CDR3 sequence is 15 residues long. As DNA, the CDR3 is TGCGCCAGCAGCTCGGGGACAGCAGACACTTACGAGCAGTACTTC. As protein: CASSSGTADTYEQYF.

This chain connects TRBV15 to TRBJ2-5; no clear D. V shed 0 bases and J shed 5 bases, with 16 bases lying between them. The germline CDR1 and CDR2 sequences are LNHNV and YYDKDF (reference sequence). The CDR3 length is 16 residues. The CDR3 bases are TGTGCCACCAGCAGAGATGGACCCCAGGAGAGGGAGACCCAGTACTTC. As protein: CATSRDGPQERETQYF.

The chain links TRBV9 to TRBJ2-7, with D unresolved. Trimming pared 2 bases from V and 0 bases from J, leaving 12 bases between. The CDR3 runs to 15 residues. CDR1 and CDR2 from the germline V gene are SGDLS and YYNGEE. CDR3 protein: CASSVTPLSSYEQYF. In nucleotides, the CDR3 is TGTGCCAGCAGCGTCACCCCGCTGAGCTCCTACGAGCAGTACTTC.

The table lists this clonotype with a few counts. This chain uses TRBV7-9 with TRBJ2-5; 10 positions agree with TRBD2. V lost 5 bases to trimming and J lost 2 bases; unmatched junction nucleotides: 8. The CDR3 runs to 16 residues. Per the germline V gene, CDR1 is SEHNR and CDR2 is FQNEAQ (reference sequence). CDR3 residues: CASSPILAGPQETQYF. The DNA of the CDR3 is TGTGCCAGCAGCCCGATACTAGCGGGGCCGCAAGAGACCCAGTACTTC.

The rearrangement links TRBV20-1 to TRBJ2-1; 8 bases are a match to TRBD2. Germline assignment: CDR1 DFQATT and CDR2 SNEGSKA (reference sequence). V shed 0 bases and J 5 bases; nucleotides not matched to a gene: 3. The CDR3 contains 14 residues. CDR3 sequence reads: CSARELAVDNEQFF. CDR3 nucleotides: TGCAGTGCTAGAGAACTAGCGGTGGACAATGAGCAGTTCTTC.

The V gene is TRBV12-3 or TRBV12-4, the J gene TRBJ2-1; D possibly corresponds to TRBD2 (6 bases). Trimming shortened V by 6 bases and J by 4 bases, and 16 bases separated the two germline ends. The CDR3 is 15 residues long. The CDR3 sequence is CASRPVERAYNEQFF. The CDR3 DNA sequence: TGTGCCAGCAGGCCGGTCGAGCGGGCTTACAATGAGCAGTTCTTC.

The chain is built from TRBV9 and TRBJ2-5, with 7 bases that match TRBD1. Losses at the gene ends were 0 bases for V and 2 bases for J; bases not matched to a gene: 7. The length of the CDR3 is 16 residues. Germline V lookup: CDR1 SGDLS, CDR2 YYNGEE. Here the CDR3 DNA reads TGTGCCAGCAGCGTAGGTCATACAGGGGTACAAGAGACCCAGTACTTC. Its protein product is CASSVGHTGVQETQYF.

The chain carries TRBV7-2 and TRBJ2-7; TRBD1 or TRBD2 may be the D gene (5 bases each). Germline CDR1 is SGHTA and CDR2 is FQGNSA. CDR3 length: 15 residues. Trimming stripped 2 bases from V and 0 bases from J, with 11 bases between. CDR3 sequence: CASSLQAGGSYEQYF. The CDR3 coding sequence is TGTGCCAGCAGCTTACAAGCTGGGGGCTCCTACGAGCAGTACTTC.

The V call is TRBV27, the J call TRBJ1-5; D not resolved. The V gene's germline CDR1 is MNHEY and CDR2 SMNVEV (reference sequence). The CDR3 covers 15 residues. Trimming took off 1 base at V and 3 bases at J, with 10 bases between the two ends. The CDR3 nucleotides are TGTGCCAGCAGTTTATTCGGCGGTTACAATCAGCCCCAGCATTTT. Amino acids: CASSLFGGYNQPQHF.